This T cell receptor (beta chain) originates from a study of graft-versus-host responses after intestinal transplantation. This clone was seen a few times. Its antigen remains unknown. Clones were read by immunoSEQ multiplex PCR, and TCRdb kept only the in-frame ones, dropping some. Among some 81,000 clones, roughly nine tenths were seen once, and the ten largest hold under 0.4%. CDR1 and CDR2 (germline): MNHNY, SVGAGI (reference sequence). The CDR3 runs 15 residues. Trimming removed 2 bases from V and 5 bases from J, with 15 bases in between. The starting material was unstimulated CD4+ T cells sorted from spleen or lymph node cells, obtained before intestinal transplant. The chain carries TRBV6-6 and TRBJ1-2; D uncertain. The clonotype originates from a human donor who received an intestinal transplant. CDR3 sequence reads: CASSYKSLSKYGYTF. The CDR3 DNA reads as TGTGCCAGCAGTTACAAGAGTCTTTCGAAGTATGGCTACACCTTC.